One sample yielded the 26 T cell receptor beta chains listed below, sequenced in a study of shared clonotypes between healthy human individuals. Assay used: immunoSEQ multiplex PCR; TCRdb lists only in-frame clones, some missing. The sample has 2 million to 2.5 million clones, approximately 96% seen once. The specimen was naive CD4+ T cells sorted from blood. Stated subset: CD45RA+ positively selected. Source of these receptors: a man aged 18 to 30 in good health.

This chain links TRBV6-1 with TRBJ2-5, with 8 bases lining up with TRBD2. The CDR3 is made up of 15 amino acids. The germline gives CDR1 MNHNS, CDR2 SASEGT. V dropped 0 bases and J dropped 7; count of bases not matched to a gene: 7. The CDR3 sequence is CASSEASGGPRTQYF. The CDR3 nucleotides are TGTGCCAGCAGTGAAGCGTCGGGGGGGCCGAGGACCCAGTACTTC.

The chain links TRBV7-2 to TRBJ1-1; 10 bases are shared with TRBD1. CDR3 size: 15 residues. Trimming cost V 4 bases and J 4 bases; bases outside gene matches: 6. Germline CDR1 SGHTA, CDR2 FQGNSA. The CDR3 loop is CASSSTGGISTEAFF. The DNA of the CDR3 is TGTGCCAGCAGCTCGACAGGGGGCATAAGCACTGAAGCTTTCTTT. The full variable domain, completed using reference TRBV7-2 and TRBJ1-1, is GAGVSQSPSNKVTEKGKDVELRCDPISGHTALYWYRQSLGQGLEFLIYFQGNSAPDKSGLPSDRFSAERTGGSVSTLTIQRTQQEDSAVYLCASSSTGGISTEAFFGQGTRLTVV.

The V gene is TRBV10-2, the J gene TRBJ1-5; D unresolved. V was trimmed by 0 bases and J by 3 bases, leaving 3 bases between them. There are 13 residues in the CDR3. The germline gives CDR1 WSHSY, CDR2 SAAADI. CDR3 loop: CASSESANQPQHF. In DNA form, the CDR3 reads TGCGCCAGCAGTGAGTCGGCCAATCAGCCCCAGCATTTT.

CDR3 in amino acids: CASSLITGLAADTQYF. Written as DNA, the CDR3 is TGTGCCAGCTCACTAATTACGGGACTAGCGGCCGATACGCAGTATTTT. V and J are TRBV18 and TRBJ2-3; the match to TRBD2 covers 11 bases. The CDR3 runs 16 residues. V trimming: 4 bases; J trimming: 6 bases; junction bases outside the gene matches: 9. The germline V gene encodes CDR1 KGHSH and CDR2 LQKENI.

This rearrangement joins TRBV14 to TRBJ2-7; 7 bases line up with TRBD2. Germline V lookup: CDR1 SGHDN, CDR2 FVKESK. The CDR3 length is 16 residues. Unmatched junction bases numbered 13, after V lost 6 bases and J lost 2 bases. The CDR3 reads CASSRPGLAAPYEQYF. CDR3 DNA sequence: TGTGCCAGCAGTAGACCCGGGCTAGCGGCCCCCTACGAGCAGTACTTC.

This chain connects TRBV7-6 to TRBJ2-7; D is possibly TRBD1 or TRBD2 (5 bases each). The germline gives CDR1 SGHVS, CDR2 FNYEAQ. Deletions cut 0 bases from V and 2 bases from J, with 8 bases between. The CDR3 runs 14 residues. The CDR3 protein is CASSLAVGPYEQYF. CDR3 DNA sequence: TGTGCCAGCAGCTTAGCGGTGGGACCCTACGAGCAGTACTTC.

The CDR3 protein is CASSPLPGTGTYGYTF. The CDR3, as DNA: TGTGCCAGCTCACCTTTGCCCGGGACAGGAACATATGGCTACACCTTC. The chain recombines TRBV18 with TRBJ1-2, with 8 bases that match TRBD1. Per the germline V gene, CDR1 is KGHSH and CDR2 is LQKENI. V gave up 3 bases and J gave up 5 bases; unmatched junction bases: 11. The CDR3 contains 16 residues.

A word on this clone: One end of the junction does not line up with germline, which may come from a read error. The chain links TRBV12-5 to TRBJ2-7; D is possibly TRBD2 (7 bases). This CDR3 spans 14 amino acids. Germline V gene lookup returns CDR1 LGHNT and CDR2 FRNRAP. CDR3 DNA sequence: TGTGCTAGTGCTTTGGGGGGGGCCTTTTTCGAGCAGTACTTC. It yields the protein CASALGGAFFEQYF.

This chain connects TRBV6-1 to TRBJ2-1; D is perhaps TRBD1 (6 bases). This CDR3 is built from 12 residues. Germline V lookup: CDR1 MNHNS, CDR2 SASEGT. Trimming pared 4 bases from V and 12 bases from J, leaving 13 bases between. The CDR3: CASSVTGKGQFF. The CDR3 region has the DNA TGTGCCAGCAGTGTAACAGGGAAAGGGCAGTTCTTC.

The CDR3 region has the DNA TGCAGCGTTGTGGGACAGGTCATCACCGGGGAGCTGTTTTTT. Its translation: CSVVGQVITGELFF. V usage is TRBV29-1 and J usage is TRBJ2-2; 8 bases align to TRBD1. The CDR3 consists of 14 residues. Per germline, CDR1 SQVTM and CDR2 ANQGSEA. V shed 4 bases and J 4 bases; nucleotides not matched to a gene: 5.

The V and J genes are TRBV5-6 and TRBJ2-7, with D perhaps TRBD2 (7 bases). The CDR3 has 15 amino acids. V lost 1 base and J 1 base, leaving 12 bases between the germline ends. Germline loops: CDR1 SGHDT, CDR2 YYEEEE. This CDR3 is CASSLFGGRSYEQYF. CDR3 coding DNA: TGTGCCAGCAGCTTGTTCGGGGGGCGTTCCTACGAGCAGTACTTC. The variable domain in full, completed from reference TRBV5-6 and TRBJ2-7, reads DAGVTQSPTHLIKTRGQQVTLRCSPKSGHDTVSWYQQALGQGPQFIFQYYEEEERQRGNFPDRFSGHQFPNYSSELNVNALLLGDSALYLCASSLFGGRSYEQYFGPGTRLTVT.

CDR3 loop: CASSLGTVFNTEAFF. For the CDR3, the DNA is TGTGCCAGCAGTTTGGGGACAGTATTTAACACTGAAGCTTTCTTT. The V call is TRBV28, the J call TRBJ1-1, with 7 bases lining up with TRBD1. CDR3 length: 15 amino acids. The V gene's germline CDR1 is MDHEN and CDR2 SYDVKM. V dropped 3 bases and J dropped 2; count of bases not matched to a gene: 6.

J is TRBJ2-1 and V is TRBV7-2; D tentatively fits TRBD1 or TRBD2 (5 bases each). Per the germline V gene, CDR1 is SGHTA and CDR2 is FQGNSA. The CDR3 is 15 residues long. V was shortened by 0 bases and J by 6 bases, with 12 bases between the two germline ends. The CDR3 coding sequence is TGTGCCAGCAGCTTAGCTGGGACCCATCTCAATGAGCAGTTCTTC. Its protein product is CASSLAGTHLNEQFF.

The rearrangement joins TRBV10-3 to TRBJ2-2; no definite D call. The CDR3 covers 15 residues. The ends were cut back, 5 bases at V and 3 bases at J, with 13 bases in the middle. Germline CDR1 and CDR2: ENHRY and SYGVKD. In DNA form, the CDR3 reads TGTGCCATCAGTCAGACCGTTGGGGACACCGGGGAGCTGTTTTTT. Amino acid sequence: CAISQTVGDTGELFF.

The CDR3 reads CASSPLQGRQETQYF. For the CDR3, the DNA is TGTGCCAGCAGCCCCCTACAAGGGAGGCAAGAGACCCAGTACTTC. This chain links TRBV9 with TRBJ2-5; a weak D match, TRBD2 (6 bases). CDR1 SGDLS and CDR2 YYNGEE come from the germline V gene. The CDR3 runs 15 residues. V shed 4 bases and J shed 2 bases, with 15 bases lying between them. The whole variable domain, filled in from reference TRBV9 and TRBJ2-5, reads DSGVTQTPKHLITATGQRVTLRCSPRSGDLSVYWYQQSLDQGLQFLIQYYNGEERAKGNILERFSAQQFPDLHSELNLSSLELGDSALYFCASSPLQGRQETQYFGPGTRLLVL.

Remarks on this clone: Other DNA sequences in the sample encode the same CDR3. The gene calls are TRBV18 and TRBJ1-5; D ambiguous. The CDR3 runs 15 residues. V was shortened by 3 bases and J by 1 base, with 10 bases between the two germline ends. Germline V gene lookup returns CDR1 KGHSH and CDR2 LQKENI. The CDR3 region is CASSPRQESNQPQHF. CDR3 bases: TGTGCCAGCTCACCTAGACAAGAAAGCAATCAGCCCCAGCATTTT.

This clone has more than one count but fewer than ten. The V gene is TRBV14, the J gene TRBJ1-2, with 7 bases lining up with TRBD1. The CDR3 has 13 residues. The V and J ends lost 4 bases and 8 bases, in that order; junction bases with no gene match: 7. Germline lookup yields CDR1 SGHDN and CDR2 FVKESK. The CDR3 DNA follows: TGTGCCAGCAGCCGGGACAGCCTAGGCGGCTACACCTTC. Protein product: CASSRDSLGGYTF. Full variable domain (remainder filled in from reference TRBV14 and TRBJ1-2): EAGVTQFPSHSVIEKGQTVTLRCDPISGHDNLYWYRRVMGKEIKFLLHFVKESKQDESGMPNNRFLAERTGGTYSTLKVQPAELEDSGVYFCASSRDSLGGYTFGSGTRLTVV.

V and J are TRBV5-1 and TRBJ2-7, with 9 bases fitting TRBD1. The trim removed 0 bases at V and 0 bases at J, leaving 4 bases unmatched. Germline CDR1 reads SGHRS; CDR2 reads YFSETQ. CDR3 size: 16 residues. CDR3 loop: CASSLARTGVSYEQYF. The CDR3 DNA sequence: TGCGCCAGCAGCTTGGCTCGGACAGGGGTCTCCTACGAGCAGTACTTC.

The chain combines TRBV9 with TRBJ2-1, with 7 bases lining up with TRBD1. From germline, CDR1 is SGDLS and CDR2 YYNGEE. J gave up 4 bases and V 0 bases, and 4 bases lay outside the gene matches. CDR3 length equals 15 residues. The CDR3 bases are TGTGCCAGCAGCGTAGCACAGGGGATATACAATGAGCAGTTCTTC. Translating gives CASSVAQGIYNEQFF.

The chain is built from TRBV9 and TRBJ2-1; maybe TRBD2 (5 bases). The length of the CDR3 is 14 residues. The V and J ends lost 0 bases and 8 bases respectively, with 12 bases between them. Germline CDR1 is SGDLS and CDR2 is YYNGEE. The CDR3 protein is CASSVGPSRDEQFF. DNA for the CDR3: TGTGCCAGCAGCGTAGGGCCTAGCCGCGATGAGCAGTTCTTC.

The chain uses TRBV25-1 and TRBJ2-5; D assignment may be TRBD1 or TRBD2 (6 bases each). CDR1 MGHDK and CDR2 SYGVNS come from the germline V gene. V gave up 3 bases and J gave up 5 bases, with 25 bases separating them. CDR3 length: 18 amino acids. The CDR3 loop reads CASSDIRWGALARETQYF. CDR3 nucleotides: TGTGCCAGCAGTGACATTAGGTGGGGGGCGCTCGCTAGGGAGACCCAGTACTTC.

The genes are TRBV11-1 and TRBJ2-7, with 10 bases aligning to TRBD2. This CDR3 comprises 15 residues. The J segment lost 3 bases and the V segment lost 3 bases, leaving 5 bases of the junction unmatched. Germline lookup yields CDR1 SGHAT and CDR2 FQDESV (reference sequence). CDR3 bases: TGTGCCAGCAGCTTGTCCAGCGGGGGGGTCTACGAGCAGTACTTC. Amino acid sequence: CASSLSSGGVYEQYF.

This chain links TRBV5-1 with TRBJ1-4; D is uncertain. Trimming cost V 3 bases and J 3 bases, with 15 bases left between them. The length of the CDR3 is 16 residues. The germline V gene has CDR1 SGHRS and CDR2 YFSETQ. CDR3 sequence: CASSSPPGGPNEKLFF. The CDR3 nucleotides are TGCGCCAGCAGCTCCCCCCCGGGCGGCCCTAATGAAAAACTGTTTTTT.

The chain combines TRBV4-1 with TRBJ1-5; no clear D. This CDR3 has 15 residues. Trimming took 3 bases from V and 4 from J, leaving 13 bases between them. The V gene's germline CDR1 is MGHRA and CDR2 YSYEKL. The CDR3 is CASSQFTEGNQPQHF. The CDR3, as DNA: TGCGCCAGCAGCCAGTTCACAGAAGGGAATCAGCCCCAGCATTTT.

The CDR3 is CASSLQRGDLYEQYF. DNA of the CDR3: TGCGCCAGCAGCCTACAGCGGGGGGACCTCTACGAGCAGTACTTC. J is TRBJ2-7 and V is TRBV4-1, with 9 bases aligning to TRBD2. V gave up 4 bases and J gave up 3 bases; unmatched junction bases: 7. In germline, CDR1 is MGHRA, CDR2 YSYEKL. This CDR3 is built from 15 residues.

The chain recombines TRBV6-1 with TRBJ1-4; D gene ambiguous. Trimming removed 7 bases at V and 8 bases at J, with 17 bases between. Germline CDR1 is MNHNS and CDR2 is SASEGT. There are 14 residues in the CDR3. The CDR3 spells CASTEAGRGEKLFF. CDR3 nucleotides: TGTGCCAGCACTGAGGCGGGTCGCGGGGAAAAACTGTTTTTT.